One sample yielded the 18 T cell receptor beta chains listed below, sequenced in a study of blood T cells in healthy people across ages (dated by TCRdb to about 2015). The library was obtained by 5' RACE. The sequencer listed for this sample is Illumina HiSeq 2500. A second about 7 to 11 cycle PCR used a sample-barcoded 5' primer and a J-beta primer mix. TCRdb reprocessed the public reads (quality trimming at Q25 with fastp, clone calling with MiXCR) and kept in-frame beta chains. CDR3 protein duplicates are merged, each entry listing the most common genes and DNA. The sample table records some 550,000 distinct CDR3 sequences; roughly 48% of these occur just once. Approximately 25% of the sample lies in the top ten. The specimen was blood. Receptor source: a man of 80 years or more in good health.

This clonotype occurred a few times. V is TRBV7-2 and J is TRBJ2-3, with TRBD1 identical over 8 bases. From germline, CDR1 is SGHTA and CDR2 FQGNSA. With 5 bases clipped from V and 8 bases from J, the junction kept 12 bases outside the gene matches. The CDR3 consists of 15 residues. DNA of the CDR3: TGTGCCAGCAGCCGTGTAGGACAGGGCCGTGGTACGCAGTATTTT. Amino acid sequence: CASSRVGQGRGTQYF.

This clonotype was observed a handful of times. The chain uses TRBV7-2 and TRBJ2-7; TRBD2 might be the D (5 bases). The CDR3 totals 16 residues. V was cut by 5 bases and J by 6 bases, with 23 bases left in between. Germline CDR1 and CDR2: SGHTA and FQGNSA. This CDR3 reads CASSPSSGNYPSEQYF. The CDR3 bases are TGTGCCAGCAGCCCGTCCTCCGGGAACTACCCCAGCGAGCAGTACTTC.

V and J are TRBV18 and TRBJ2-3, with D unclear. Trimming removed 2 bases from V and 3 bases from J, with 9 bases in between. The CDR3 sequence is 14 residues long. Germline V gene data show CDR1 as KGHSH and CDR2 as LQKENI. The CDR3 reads CASSPSVGTDTQYF. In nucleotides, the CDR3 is TGTGCCAGCTCACCATCAGTTGGAACAGATACGCAGTATTTT.

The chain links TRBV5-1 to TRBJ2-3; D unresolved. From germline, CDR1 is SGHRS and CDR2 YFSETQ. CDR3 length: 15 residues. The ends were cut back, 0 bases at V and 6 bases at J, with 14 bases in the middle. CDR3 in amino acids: CASSLAELLWDTQYF. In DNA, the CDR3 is TGCGCCAGCAGCTTGGCGGAACTACTCTGGGATACGCAGTATTTT.

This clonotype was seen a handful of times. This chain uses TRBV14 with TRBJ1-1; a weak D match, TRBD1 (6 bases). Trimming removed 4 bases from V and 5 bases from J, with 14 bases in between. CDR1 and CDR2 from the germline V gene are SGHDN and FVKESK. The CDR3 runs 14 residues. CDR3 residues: CASSPLGGATEAFF. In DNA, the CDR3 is TGTGCCAGCAGCCCCTTAGGGGGGGCTACTGAAGCTTTCTTT.

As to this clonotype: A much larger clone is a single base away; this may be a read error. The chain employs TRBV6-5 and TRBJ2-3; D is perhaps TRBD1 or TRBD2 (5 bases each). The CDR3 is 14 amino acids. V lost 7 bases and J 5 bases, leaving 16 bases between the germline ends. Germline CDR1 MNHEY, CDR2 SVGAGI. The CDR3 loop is CASNPTGDGDTQYF. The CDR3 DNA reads TGTGCCAGCAACCCGACCGGGGACGGAGATACGCAGTATTTT.

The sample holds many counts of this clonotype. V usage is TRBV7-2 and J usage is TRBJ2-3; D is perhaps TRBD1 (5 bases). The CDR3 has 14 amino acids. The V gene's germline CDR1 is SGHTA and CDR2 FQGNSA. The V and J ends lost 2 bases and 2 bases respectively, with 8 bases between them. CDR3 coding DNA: TGTGCCAGCAGCTTAAGACAGAACACAGATACGCAGTATTTT. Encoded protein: CASSLRQNTDTQYF.

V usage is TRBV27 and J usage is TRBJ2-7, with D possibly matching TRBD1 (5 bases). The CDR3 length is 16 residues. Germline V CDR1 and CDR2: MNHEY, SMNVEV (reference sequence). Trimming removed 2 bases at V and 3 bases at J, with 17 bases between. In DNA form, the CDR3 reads TGTGCCAGCAGTTTAATCGGGCAGGGAAGAGTCTACGAGCAGTACTTC. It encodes CASSLIGQGRVYEQYF.

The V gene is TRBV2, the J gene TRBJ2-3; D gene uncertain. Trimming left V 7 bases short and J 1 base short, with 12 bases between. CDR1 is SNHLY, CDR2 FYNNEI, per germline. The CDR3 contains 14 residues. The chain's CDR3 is CASNSAGRTDTQYF. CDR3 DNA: TGTGCCAGCAACTCGGCCGGCCGCACAGATACGCAGTATTTT.

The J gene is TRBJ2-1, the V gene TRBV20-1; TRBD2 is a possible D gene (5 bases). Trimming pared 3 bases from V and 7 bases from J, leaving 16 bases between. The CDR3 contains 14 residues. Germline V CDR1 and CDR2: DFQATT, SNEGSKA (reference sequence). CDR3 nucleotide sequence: TGCAGTGCTAGCTTCCGACTAATGGGGAATGAGCAGTTCTTC. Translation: CSASFRLMGNEQFF.

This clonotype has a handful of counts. CDR3 region: CAITPGLAGGYEQYF. The CDR3 DNA is TGTGCCATCACCCCGGGACTAGCGGGAGGGTACGAGCAGTACTTC. This chain connects TRBV10-3 to TRBJ2-7; 16 bases match TRBD2. Germline V gene sequence: CDR1 ENHRY, CDR2 SYGVKD. There are 15 residues in the CDR3. Unmatched junction bases numbered 4, after V lost 7 bases and J lost 4 bases.

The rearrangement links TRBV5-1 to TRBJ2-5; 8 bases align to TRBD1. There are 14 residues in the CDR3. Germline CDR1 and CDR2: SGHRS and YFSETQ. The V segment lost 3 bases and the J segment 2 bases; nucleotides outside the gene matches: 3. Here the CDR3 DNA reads TGCGCCAGCAGCTACCAGGGGGCTCAAGAGACCCAGTACTTC. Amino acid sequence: CASSYQGAQETQYF.

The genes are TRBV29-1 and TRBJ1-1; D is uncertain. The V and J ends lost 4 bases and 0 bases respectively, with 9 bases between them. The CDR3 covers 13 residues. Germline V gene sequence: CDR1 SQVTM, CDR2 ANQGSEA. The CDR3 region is CSVVKPMNTEAFF. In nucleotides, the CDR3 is TGCAGCGTTGTGAAGCCCATGAACACTGAAGCTTTCTTT.

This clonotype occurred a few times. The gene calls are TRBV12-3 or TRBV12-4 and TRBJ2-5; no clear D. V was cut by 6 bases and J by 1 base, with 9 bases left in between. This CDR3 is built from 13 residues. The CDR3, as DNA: TGTGCCAGCAGGGCCCGATCCCAAGAGACCCAGTACTTC. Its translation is CASRARSQETQYF.

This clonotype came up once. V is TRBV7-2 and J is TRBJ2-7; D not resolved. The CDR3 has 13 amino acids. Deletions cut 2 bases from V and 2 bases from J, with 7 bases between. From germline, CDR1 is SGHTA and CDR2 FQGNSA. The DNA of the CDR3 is TGTGCCAGCAGCTTAATACGGACCTACGAGCAGTACTTC. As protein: CASSLIRTYEQYF. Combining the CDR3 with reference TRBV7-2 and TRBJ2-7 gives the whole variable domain GAGVSQSPSNKVTEKGKDVELRCDPISGHTALYWYRQSLGQGLEFLIYFQGNSAPDKSGLPSDRFSAERTGGSVSTLTIQRTQQEDSAVYLCASSLIRTYEQYFGPGTRLTVT.

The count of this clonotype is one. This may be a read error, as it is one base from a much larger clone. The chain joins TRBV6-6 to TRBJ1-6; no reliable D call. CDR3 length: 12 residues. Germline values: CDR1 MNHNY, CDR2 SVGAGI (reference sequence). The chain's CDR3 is CASSYGVSPFHF. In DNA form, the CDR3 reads TGTGCCAGCAGTTACGGGGTTTCACCCTTCCACTTT.

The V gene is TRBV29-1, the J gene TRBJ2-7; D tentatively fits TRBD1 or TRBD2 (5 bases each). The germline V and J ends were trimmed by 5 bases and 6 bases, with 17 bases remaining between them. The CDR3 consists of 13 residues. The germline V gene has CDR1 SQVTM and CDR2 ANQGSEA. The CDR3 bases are TGCAGCGTTATCCCGGGACCCTTCGGCGAGCAGTACTTC. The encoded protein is CSVIPGPFGEQYF.

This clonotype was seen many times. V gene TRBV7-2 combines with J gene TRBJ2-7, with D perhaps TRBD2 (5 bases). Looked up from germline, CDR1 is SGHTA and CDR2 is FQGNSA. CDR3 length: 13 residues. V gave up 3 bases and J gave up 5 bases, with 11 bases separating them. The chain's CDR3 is CASSFVSGNEQYF. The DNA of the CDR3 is TGTGCCAGCAGCTTTGTCTCGGGGAACGAGCAGTACTTC.